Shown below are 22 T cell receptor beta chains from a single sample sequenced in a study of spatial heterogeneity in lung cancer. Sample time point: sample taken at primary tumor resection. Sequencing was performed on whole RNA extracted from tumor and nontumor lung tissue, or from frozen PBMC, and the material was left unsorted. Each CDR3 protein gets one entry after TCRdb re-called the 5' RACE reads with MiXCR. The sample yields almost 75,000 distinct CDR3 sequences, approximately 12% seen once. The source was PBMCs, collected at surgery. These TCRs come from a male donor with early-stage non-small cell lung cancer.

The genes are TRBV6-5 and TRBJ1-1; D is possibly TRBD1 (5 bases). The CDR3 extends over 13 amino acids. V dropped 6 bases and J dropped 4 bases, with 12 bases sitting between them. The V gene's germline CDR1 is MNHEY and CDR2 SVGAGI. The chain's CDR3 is CASRKLGPTEAFF. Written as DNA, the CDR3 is TGTGCCAGCAGGAAACTGGGACCCACTGAAGCTTTCTTT.

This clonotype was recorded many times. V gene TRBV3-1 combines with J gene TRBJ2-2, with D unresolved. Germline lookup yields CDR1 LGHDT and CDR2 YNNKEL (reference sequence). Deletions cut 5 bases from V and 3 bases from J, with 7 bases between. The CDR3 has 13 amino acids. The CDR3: CASSWPDTGELFF. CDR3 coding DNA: TGTGCCAGCAGCTGGCCGGACACCGGGGAGCTGTTTTTT.

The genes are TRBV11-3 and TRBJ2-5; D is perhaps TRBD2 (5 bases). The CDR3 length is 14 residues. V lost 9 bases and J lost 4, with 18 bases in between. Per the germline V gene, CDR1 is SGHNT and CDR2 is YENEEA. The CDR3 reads CASSPGLEGETQYF. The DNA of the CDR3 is TGTGCCAGTTCACCGGGTCTCGAGGGAGAGACCCAGTACTTC.

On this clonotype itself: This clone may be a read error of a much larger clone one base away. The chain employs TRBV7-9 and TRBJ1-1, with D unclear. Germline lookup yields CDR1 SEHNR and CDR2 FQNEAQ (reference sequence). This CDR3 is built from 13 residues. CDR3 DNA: TGTGTCAGCAGCGTATACACCGTAGATGAAGCTTTCTTT. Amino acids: CVSSVYTVDEAFF.

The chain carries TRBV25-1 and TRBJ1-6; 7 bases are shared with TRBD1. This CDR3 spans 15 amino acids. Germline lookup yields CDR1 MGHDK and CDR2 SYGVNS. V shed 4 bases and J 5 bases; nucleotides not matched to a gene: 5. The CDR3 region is CASSAKQGNNSPLHF. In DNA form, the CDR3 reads TGTGCCAGCAGTGCTAAACAGGGGAATAATTCACCCCTCCACTTT. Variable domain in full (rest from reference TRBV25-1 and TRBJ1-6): EADIYQTPRYLVIGTGKKITLECSQTMGHDKMYWYQQDPGMELHLIHYSYGVNSTEKGDLSSESTVSRIRTEHFPLTLESARPSHTSQYLCASSAKQGNNSPLHFGNGTRLTVT.

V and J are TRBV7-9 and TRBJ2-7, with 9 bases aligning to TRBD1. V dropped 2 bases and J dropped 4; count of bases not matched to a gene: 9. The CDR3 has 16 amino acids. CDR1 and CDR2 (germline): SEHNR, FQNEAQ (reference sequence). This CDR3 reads CASSLSRGTGRYEQYF. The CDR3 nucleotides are TGTGCCAGCAGCTTAAGTCGGGGGACAGGGAGATACGAGCAGTACTTC.

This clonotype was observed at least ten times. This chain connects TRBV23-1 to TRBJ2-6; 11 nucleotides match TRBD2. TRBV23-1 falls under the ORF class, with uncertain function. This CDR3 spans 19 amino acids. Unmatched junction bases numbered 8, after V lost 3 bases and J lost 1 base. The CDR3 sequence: CASSQGTSGRPSGANVLTF. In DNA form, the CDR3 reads TGCGCCAGCAGTCAGGGGACTAGCGGAAGACCTTCTGGGGCCAACGTCCTGACTTTC.

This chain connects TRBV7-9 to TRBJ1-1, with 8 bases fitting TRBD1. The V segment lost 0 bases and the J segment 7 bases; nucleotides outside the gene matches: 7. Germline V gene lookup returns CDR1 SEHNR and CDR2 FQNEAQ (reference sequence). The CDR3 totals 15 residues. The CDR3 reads CASSLAPDRVGEAFF. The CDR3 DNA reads TGTGCCAGCAGCTTAGCCCCGGACAGGGTTGGTGAAGCTTTCTTT.

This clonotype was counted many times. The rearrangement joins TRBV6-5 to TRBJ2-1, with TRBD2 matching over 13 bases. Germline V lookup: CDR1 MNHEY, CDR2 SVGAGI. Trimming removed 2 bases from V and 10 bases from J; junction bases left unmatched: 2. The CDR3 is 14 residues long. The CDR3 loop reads CASSYGTSGTEQFF. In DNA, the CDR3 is TGTGCCAGCAGTTACGGGACTAGCGGGACGGAGCAGTTCTTC.

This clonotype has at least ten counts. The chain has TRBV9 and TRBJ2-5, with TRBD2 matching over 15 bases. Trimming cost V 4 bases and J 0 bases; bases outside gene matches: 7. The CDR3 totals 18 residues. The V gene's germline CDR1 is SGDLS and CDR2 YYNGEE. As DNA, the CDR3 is TGTGCCAGCAGCCTCGGACTAGCGGGAGGGCCGGACCAAGAGACCCAGTACTTC. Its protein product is CASSLGLAGGPDQETQYF.

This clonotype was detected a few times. DNA for the CDR3: TGCAGTGCTAGAACTTGGGACTACGAGCAGTACTTC. Protein: CSARTWDYEQYF. This chain connects TRBV20-1 to TRBJ2-7; D is ambiguous. CDR3 length equals 12 residues. Trimming cost V 2 bases and J 3 bases, with 8 bases left between them. Germline V gives CDR1 DFQATT, CDR2 SNEGSKA (reference sequence).

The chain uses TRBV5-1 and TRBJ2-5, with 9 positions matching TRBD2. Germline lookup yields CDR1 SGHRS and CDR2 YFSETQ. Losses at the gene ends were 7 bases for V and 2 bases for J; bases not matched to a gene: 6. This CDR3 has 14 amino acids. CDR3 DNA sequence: TGCGCCAGCCAGCGGGAGGTAGGACAAGAGACCCAGTACTTC. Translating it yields CASQREVGQETQYF.

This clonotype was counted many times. As DNA, the CDR3 is TGTGCCAGCAGCACACAGGGGGACCAGCCCCAGCATTTT. It specifies CASSTQGDQPQHF. The chain carries TRBV5-5 and TRBJ1-5; 8 bases align to TRBD1. The CDR3 contains 13 residues. V shed 4 bases and J 7 bases; nucleotides not matched to a gene: 4. Germline loops: CDR1 SGHKS, CDR2 YYEKEE (reference sequence). Supplemented by reference TRBV5-5 and TRBJ1-5, the full variable domain reads DAGVTQSPTHLIKTRGQQVTLRCSPISGHKSVSWYQQVLGQGPQFIFQYYEKEERGRGNFPDRFSARQFPNYSSELNVNALLLGDSALYLCASSTQGDQPQHFGDGTRLSIL.

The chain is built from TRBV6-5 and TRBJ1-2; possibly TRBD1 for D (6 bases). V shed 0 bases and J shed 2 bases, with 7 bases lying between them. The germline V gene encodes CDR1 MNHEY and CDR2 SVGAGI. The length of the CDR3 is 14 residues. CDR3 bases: TGTGCCAGCAGTTACTCTAGGGGGAACTATGGCTACACCTTC. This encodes CASSYSRGNYGYTF.

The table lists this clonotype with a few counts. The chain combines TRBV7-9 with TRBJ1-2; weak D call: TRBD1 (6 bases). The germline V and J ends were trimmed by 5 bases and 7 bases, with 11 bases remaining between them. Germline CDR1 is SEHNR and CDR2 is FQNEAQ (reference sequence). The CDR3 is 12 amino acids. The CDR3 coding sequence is TGTGCCAGCAGCATAAACAGGGCTGGCTACACCTTC. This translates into CASSINRAGYTF.

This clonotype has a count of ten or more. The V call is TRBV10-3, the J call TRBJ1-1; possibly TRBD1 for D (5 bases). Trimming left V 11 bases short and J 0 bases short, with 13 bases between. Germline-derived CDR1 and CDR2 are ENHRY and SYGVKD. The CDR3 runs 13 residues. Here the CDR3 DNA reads TGTGCCCTGCGCAGGGATATGAACACTGAAGCTTTCTTT. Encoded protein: CALRRDMNTEAFF.

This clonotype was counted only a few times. This chain's CDR3 is CSASRIVVWDTEAFF. CDR3 in DNA: TGCAGTGCTAGTAGGATTGTGGTTTGGGACACTGAAGCTTTCTTT. The chain joins TRBV20-1 to TRBJ1-1; D unresolved. Looked up from germline, CDR1 is DFQATT and CDR2 is SNEGSKA (reference sequence). The CDR3 sequence is 15 residues long. Trimming cost V 3 bases and J 3 bases, with 17 bases left between them.

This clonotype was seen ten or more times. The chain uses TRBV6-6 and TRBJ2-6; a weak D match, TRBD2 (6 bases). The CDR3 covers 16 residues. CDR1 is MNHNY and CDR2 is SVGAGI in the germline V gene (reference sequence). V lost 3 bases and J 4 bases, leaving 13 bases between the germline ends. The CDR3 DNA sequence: TGTGCCAGCAGTTATCGGGGAGGATCCGGGGCCAACGTCCTGACTTTC. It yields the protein CASSYRGGSGANVLTF.

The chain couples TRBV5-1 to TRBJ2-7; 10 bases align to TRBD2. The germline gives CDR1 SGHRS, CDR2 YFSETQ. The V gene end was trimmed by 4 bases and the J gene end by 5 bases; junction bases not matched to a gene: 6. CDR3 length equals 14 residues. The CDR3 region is CASSPLAGGDEQYF. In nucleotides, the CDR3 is TGCGCCAGCAGCCCATTAGCGGGAGGAGACGAGCAGTACTTC.

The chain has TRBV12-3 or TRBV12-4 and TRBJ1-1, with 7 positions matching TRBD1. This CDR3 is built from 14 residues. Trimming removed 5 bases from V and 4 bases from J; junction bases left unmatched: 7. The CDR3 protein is CASSLTGVGTEAFF. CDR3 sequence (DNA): TGTGCCAGCAGTCTCACAGGGGTGGGCACTGAAGCTTTCTTT.

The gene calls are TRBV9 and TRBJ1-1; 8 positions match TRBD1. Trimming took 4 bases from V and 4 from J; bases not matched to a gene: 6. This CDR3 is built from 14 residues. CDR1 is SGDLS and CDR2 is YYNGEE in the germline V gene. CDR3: CASSFRQGSTEAFF. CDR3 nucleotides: TGTGCCAGCAGCTTTCGACAGGGGTCCACTGAAGCTTTCTTT.

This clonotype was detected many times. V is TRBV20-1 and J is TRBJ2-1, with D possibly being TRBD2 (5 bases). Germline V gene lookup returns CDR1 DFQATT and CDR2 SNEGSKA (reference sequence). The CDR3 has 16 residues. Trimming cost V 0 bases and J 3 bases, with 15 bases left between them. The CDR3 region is CSARDDRDLFYNEQFF. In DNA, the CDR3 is TGCAGTGCTAGAGATGATCGGGATCTTTTCTACAATGAGCAGTTCTTC.